This T cell receptor beta chain is from a study of T cell responses to AZD1222 COVID-19 vaccine. Germline V gives CDR1 LNHDA, CDR2 SQIVND (reference sequence). There are 15 residues in the CDR3. J was trimmed by 3 bases and V by 5 bases; bases with no gene match: 5. Assay used: immunoSEQ multiplex PCR; TCRdb lists only in-frame clones, some missing. This table holds 150,000 to 180,000 clones, around 90% found once. The V gene is TRBV19, the J gene TRBJ2-1; TRBD1 aligns across 9 bases. The receptor's source is an adult in good health. The sequencing used peripheral blood, collected on day 0 of AZD1222 vaccination. Here the CDR3 DNA reads TGTGCCAGTAGTTCAGGACAGGGGTTCTACAATGAGCAGTTCTTC. Its translation is CASSSGQGFYNEQFF.